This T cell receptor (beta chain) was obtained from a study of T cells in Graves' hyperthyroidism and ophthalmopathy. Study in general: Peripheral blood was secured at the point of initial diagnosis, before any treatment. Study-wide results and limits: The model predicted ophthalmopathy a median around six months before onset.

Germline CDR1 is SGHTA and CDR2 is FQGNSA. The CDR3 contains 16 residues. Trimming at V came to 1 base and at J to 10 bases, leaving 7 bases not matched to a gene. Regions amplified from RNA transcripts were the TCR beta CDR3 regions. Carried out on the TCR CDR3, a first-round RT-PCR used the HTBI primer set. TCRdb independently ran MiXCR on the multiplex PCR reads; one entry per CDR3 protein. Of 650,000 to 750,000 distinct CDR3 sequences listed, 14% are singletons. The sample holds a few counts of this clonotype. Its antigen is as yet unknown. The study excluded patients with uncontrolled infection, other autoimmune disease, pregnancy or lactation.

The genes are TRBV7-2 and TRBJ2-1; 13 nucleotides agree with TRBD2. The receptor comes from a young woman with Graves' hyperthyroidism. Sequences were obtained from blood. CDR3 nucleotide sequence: TGTGCCAGCAGCTTAGGGACTAGCGGGAGAGGATGGGAGCAGTTCTTC. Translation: CASSLGTSGRGWEQFF.